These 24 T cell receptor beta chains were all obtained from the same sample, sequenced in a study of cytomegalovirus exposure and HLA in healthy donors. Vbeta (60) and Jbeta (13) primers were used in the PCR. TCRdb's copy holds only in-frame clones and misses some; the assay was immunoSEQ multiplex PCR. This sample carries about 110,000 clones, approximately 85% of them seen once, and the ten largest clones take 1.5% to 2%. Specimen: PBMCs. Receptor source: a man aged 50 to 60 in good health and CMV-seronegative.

The CDR3 region is CASGLDRGRQPQHF. CDR3 DNA sequence: TGTGCCAGCGGCTTGGACAGGGGAAGGCAGCCCCAGCATTTT. The J gene is TRBJ1-5, the V gene TRBV2, with 9 bases lining up with TRBD1. The CDR3 covers 14 residues. Germline-derived CDR1 and CDR2 are SNHLY and FYNNEI. Germline trimming cut 8 bases from V and 7 bases from J; bases unmatched to any gene: 9.

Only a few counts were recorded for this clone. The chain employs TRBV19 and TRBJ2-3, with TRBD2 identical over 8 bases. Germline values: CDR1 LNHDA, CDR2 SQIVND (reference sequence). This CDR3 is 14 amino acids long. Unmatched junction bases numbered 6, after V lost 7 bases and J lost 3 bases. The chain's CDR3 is CASTAGGRTDTQYF. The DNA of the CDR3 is TGTGCCAGTACGGCGGGGGGACGTACAGATACGCAGTATTTT.

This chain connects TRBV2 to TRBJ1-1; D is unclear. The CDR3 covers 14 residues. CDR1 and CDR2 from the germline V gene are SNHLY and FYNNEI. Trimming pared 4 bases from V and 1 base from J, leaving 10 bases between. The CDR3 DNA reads TGTGCCAGCAGTGTTAGCAGAAGGAACACTGAAGCTTTCTTT. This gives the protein CASSVSRRNTEAFF.

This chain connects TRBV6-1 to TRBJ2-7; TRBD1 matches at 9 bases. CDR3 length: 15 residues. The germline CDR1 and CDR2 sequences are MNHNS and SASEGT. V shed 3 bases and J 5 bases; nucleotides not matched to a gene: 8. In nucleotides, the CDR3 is TGTGCCAGCAGTGAGACACAGGGGGCAACAGACGAGCAGTACTTC. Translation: CASSETQGATDEQYF.

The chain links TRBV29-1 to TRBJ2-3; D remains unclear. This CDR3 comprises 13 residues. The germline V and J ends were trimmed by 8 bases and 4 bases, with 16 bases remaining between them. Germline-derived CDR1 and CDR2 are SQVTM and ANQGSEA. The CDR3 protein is CSISTLSADTQYF. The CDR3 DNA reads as TGCAGCATTTCAACATTATCTGCAGATACGCAGTATTTT.

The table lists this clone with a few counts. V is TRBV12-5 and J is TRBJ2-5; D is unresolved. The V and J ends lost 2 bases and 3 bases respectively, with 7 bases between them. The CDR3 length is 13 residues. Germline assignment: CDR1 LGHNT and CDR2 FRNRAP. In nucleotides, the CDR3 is TGTGCTAGTGGTTTGAAAGCGAAAGAGACCCAGTACTTC. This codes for CASGLKAKETQYF.

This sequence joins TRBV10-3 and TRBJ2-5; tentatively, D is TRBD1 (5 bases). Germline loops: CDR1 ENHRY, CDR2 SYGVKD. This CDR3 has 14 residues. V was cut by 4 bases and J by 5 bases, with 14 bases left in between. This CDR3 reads CAISVGREIETQYF. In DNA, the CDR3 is TGTGCCATCAGTGTGGGCAGGGAAATTGAGACCCAGTACTTC.

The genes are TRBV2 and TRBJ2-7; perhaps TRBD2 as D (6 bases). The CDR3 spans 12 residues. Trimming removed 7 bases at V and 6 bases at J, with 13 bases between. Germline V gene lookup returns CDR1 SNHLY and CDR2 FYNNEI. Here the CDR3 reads CASNKRGVEQYV. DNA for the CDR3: TGTGCCAGCAACAAGCGCGGGGTCGAGCAGTACGTC.

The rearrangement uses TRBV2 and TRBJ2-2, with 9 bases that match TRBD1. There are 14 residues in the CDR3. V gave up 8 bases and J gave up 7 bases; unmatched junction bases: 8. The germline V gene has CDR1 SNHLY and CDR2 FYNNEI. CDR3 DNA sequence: TGTGCCAGCGTTGAGGACAGGGGTATCGGGGAGCTGTTTTTT. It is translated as CASVEDRGIGELFF.

The chain's CDR3 is CASSHPVREASNEQFF. The CDR3, as DNA: TGCGCCAGCAGCCATCCAGTCAGGGAAGCATCTAATGAGCAGTTCTTC. This rearrangement joins TRBV4-1 to TRBJ2-1; tentatively, D is TRBD1 (5 bases). CDR1 is MGHRA, CDR2 YSYEKL, per germline. The V and J ends lost 3 bases and 7 bases respectively, with 19 bases between them. This CDR3 is built from 16 residues.

The CDR3 loop is CASSLIPTGNSGELFF. The CDR3 nucleotides read TGCGCCAGCAGCCTTATTCCGACAGGAAACTCCGGGGAGCTGTTTTTT. This chain uses TRBV5-1 with TRBJ2-2, with D perhaps TRBD1 (6 bases). CDR1 SGHRS and CDR2 YFSETQ come from the germline V gene. The CDR3 is 16 amino acids. Trimming stripped 4 bases from V and 6 bases from J, with 19 bases between. The variable domain in full, with the rest retrieved from reference TRBV5-1 and TRBJ2-2, is KAGVTQTPRYLIKTRGQQVTLSCSPISGHRSVSWYQQTPGQGLQFLFEYFSETQRNKGNFPGRFSGRQFSNSRSEMNVSTLELGDSALYLCASSLIPTGNSGELFFGEGSRLTVL.

CDR3 in amino acids: CASSASGGLYNEQFF. CDR3 nucleotide sequence: TGTGCCAGCAGCGCTAGCGGGGGTCTCTACAATGAGCAGTTCTTC. The chain joins TRBV9 to TRBJ2-1, with 10 bases that match TRBD2. The CDR3 is made up of 15 amino acids. The J segment lost 3 bases and the V segment lost 3 bases, leaving 3 bases of the junction unmatched. CDR1 is SGDLS, CDR2 YYNGEE, per germline.

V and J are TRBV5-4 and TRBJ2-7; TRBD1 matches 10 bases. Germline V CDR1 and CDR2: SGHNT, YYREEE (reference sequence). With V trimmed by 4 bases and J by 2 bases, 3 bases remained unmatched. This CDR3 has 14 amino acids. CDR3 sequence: CASSRDRGAYEQYV. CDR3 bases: TGTGCCAGCAGCCGGGACAGGGGAGCCTACGAGCAGTACGTC.

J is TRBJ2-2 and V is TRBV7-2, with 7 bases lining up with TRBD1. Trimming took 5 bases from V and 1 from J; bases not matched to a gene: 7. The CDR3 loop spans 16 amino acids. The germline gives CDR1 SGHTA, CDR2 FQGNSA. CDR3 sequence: CASSPASGGNTGELFF. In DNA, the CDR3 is TGTGCCAGCAGCCCAGCCTCAGGGGGGAACACCGGGGAGCTGTTTTTT.

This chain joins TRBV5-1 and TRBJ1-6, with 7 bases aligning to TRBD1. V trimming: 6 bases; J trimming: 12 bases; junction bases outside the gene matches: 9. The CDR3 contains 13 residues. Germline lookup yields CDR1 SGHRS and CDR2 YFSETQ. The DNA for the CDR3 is TGCGCCAGCACCACCACAGGGGACGGACCCCTCCACTTT. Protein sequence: CASTTTGDGPLHF.

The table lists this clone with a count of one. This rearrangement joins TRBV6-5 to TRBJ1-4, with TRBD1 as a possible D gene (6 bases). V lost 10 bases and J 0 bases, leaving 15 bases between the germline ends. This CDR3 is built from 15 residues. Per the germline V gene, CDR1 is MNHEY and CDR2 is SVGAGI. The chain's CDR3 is CANRAVGPTNEKLFF. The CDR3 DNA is TGTGCCAACAGGGCGGTGGGGCCAACTAATGAAAAACTGTTTTTT.

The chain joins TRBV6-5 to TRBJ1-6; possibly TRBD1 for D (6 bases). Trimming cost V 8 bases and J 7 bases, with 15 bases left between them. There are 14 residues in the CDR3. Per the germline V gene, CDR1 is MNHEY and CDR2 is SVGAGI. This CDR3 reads CASRIGTINSPLHF. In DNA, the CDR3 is TGTGCCAGCCGGATAGGGACAATAAATTCACCCCTCCACTTT.

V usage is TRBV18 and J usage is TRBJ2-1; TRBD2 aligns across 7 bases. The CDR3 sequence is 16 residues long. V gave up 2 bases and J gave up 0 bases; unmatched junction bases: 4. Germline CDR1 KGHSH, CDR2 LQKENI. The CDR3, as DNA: TGTGCCAGCTCACCAAGCCGGGGGGACTCCTACAATGAGCAGTTCTTC. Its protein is CASSPSRGDSYNEQFF.

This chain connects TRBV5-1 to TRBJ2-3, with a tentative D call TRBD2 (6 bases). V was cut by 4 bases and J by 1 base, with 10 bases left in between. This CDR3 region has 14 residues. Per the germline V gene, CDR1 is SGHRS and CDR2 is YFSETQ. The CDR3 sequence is CASSPGTRTDTQYF. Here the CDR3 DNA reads TGCGCCAGCAGCCCGGGGACTCGCACAGATACGCAGTATTTT.

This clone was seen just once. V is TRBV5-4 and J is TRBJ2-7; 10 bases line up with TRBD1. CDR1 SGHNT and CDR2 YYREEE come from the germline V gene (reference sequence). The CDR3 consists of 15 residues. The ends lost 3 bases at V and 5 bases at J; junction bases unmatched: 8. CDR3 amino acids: CASSSPDRGQDEQYF. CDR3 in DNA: TGTGCCAGCAGCTCTCCCGACAGGGGGCAGGACGAGCAGTACTTC.

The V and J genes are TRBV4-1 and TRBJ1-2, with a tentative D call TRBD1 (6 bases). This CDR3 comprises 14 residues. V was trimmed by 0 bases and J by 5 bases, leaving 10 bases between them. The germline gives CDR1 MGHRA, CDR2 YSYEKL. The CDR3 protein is CASSQEGGWYGYTF. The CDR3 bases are TGCGCCAGCAGCCAAGAAGGGGGATGGTATGGCTACACCTTC.

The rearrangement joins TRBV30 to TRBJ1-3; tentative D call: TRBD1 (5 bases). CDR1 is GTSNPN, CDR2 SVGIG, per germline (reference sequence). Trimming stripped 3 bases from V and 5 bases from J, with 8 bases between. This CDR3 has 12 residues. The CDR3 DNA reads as TGTGCCTGGAGAGGGGATAGAAACACCATATATTTT. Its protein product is CAWRGDRNTIYF.

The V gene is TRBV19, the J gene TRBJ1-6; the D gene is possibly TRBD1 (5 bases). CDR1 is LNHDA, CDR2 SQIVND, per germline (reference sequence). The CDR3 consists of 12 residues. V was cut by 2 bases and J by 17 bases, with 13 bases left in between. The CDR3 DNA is TGTGCCAGTAGTATAATAGGCCAGACAGTCCACTTT. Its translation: CASSIIGQTVHF.

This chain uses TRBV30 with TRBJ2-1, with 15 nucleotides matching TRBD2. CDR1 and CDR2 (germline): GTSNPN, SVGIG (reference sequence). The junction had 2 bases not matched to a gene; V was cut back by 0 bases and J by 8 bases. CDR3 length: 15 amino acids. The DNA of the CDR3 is TGTGCCTGGAGTGTGGGACTAGCGGGGGGCGATGAGCAGTTCTTC. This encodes CAWSVGLAGGDEQFF.